This T cell receptor (beta chain) was found in a study of T cell repertoires in cytomegalovirus infection. Study at large: Public TCR beta signature analysis indicated the presence of both CMV infection and matching HLA type.

TCRdb fed the reads into MiXCR, producing one record per CDR3 protein. In the table there are about 570,000 distinct CDR3 sequences, under 45% of which are singletons. Ten or more counts support this clonotype. Its antigen remains unknown. Points from the study as a whole: Dominating the ex vivo response were HLA-C-restricted CMV-specific TCR beta clonotypes.

This receptor was obtained from a human donor in good health (CMV status not recorded). Some clones in this sample may be carry-over from other donors' samples. Here the sequenced sample was cultured PBMCs, taken from culture after CMV antigen stimulation.

The CDR3 loop is CASTRDRGGYGYTF. Written as DNA, the CDR3 is TGTGCCAGCACCAGGGACAGGGGAGGGTATGGCTACACCTTC. The chain has TRBV7-2 and TRBJ1-2, with 10 nucleotides matching TRBD1. V trimming: 7 bases; J trimming: 5 bases; junction bases outside the gene matches: 7. The CDR3 runs to 14 residues. Germline lookup yields CDR1 SGHTA and CDR2 FQGNSA.